One sample yielded the 30 T cell receptor beta chains listed below, sequenced in a study of cytomegalovirus exposure and HLA in healthy donors. Repertoires were generated with immunoSEQ multiplex PCR, while TCRdb's copy carries only in-frame clones and drops some. The repertoire holds 100,000 to 150,000 clones, with 88% as singletons. Input material: PBMCs. Every receptor here comes from a man aged 25-45 years in good health and CMV-seronegative.

V is TRBV5-1 and J is TRBJ2-7, with TRBD2 matching 8 bases. In germline, CDR1 is SGHRS, CDR2 YFSETQ. The trim removed 4 bases at V and 7 bases at J, leaving 10 bases unmatched. The CDR3 is 14 residues long. CDR3 in DNA: TGCGCCAGCAGCCCAACGGGGGGGGCGTGGGAGCAGTACTTC. Translation gives CASSPTGGAWEQYF.

V usage is TRBV18 and J usage is TRBJ1-3; 7 bases match TRBD1. The V and J ends lost 3 bases and 0 bases, in that order; junction bases with no gene match: 11. The CDR3 is 18 amino acids. Germline V lookup: CDR1 KGHSH, CDR2 LQKENI. As DNA, the CDR3 is TGTGCCAGCTCACCCGCCGGGACAGTAGCTTACTCTGGAAACACCATATATTTT. Translated, it gives CASSPAGTVAYSGNTIYF.

CDR3 sequence reads: CASSQELADNEQFF. The CDR3 nucleotides read TGCGCCAGCAGCCAAGAACTAGCGGACAATGAGCAGTTCTTC. The chain has TRBV4-1 and TRBJ2-1; TRBD2 matches 8 bases. This CDR3 is 14 amino acids long. Looked up from germline, CDR1 is MGHRA and CDR2 is YSYEKL. Trimming took 0 bases from V and 5 from J; bases not matched to a gene: 0.

The chain's CDR3 is CASSGFYGYTF. CDR3 sequence (DNA): TGTGCCAGCAGCGGTTTCTACGGCTACACCTTC. V is TRBV6-5 and J is TRBJ1-2, with unresolved D. V was pared by 6 bases and J by 8 bases, with 10 bases between. Germline values: CDR1 MNHEY, CDR2 SVGAGI. CDR3 length: 11 residues.

V is TRBV6-6 and J is TRBJ2-7; 8 bases fit TRBD1. CDR1 is MNHNY, CDR2 SVGAGI, per germline (reference sequence). The trim removed 2 bases at V and 3 bases at J, leaving 3 bases unmatched. This CDR3 has 14 residues. The CDR3 DNA is TGTGCCAGCAGTTACGACAGGGGCAGCTACGAGCAGTACTTC. Its translation is CASSYDRGSYEQYF.

This clone has a handful of counts. V usage is TRBV19 and J usage is TRBJ1-1; D not resolved. Looked up from germline, CDR1 is LNHDA and CDR2 is SQIVND (reference sequence). The CDR3 loop spans 15 amino acids. V was clipped by 6 bases and J by 5 bases, with 19 bases between them. The CDR3 loop is CASRHLPGGTTEAFF. DNA of the CDR3: TGTGCCAGTAGACACCTACCGGGAGGTACGACTGAAGCTTTCTTT.

With regard to this clone: Germline is not matched at one junction end, which may reflect a read error. The CDR3 region is CKDSQGTQYF. The DNA of the CDR3 is TGTAAGGACAGTCAAGGGACCCAGTACTTC. The chain has TRBV30 and TRBJ2-5, with D tentatively TRBD1 (6 bases). The CDR3 sequence is 10 residues long. The germline V gene encodes CDR1 GTSNPN and CDR2 SVGIG (reference sequence).

This rearrangement joins TRBV5-4 to TRBJ2-1; the match to TRBD2 covers 8 bases. Per the germline V gene, CDR1 is SGHNT and CDR2 is YYREEE (reference sequence). The CDR3 spans 16 residues. V lost 4 bases to trimming and J lost 5 bases; unmatched junction nucleotides: 11. The CDR3 sequence is CASSPWGGRLDNEQFF. In DNA form, the CDR3 reads TGTGCCAGCAGCCCCTGGGGCGGGAGGCTCGACAATGAGCAGTTCTTC.

This rearrangement joins TRBV9 to TRBJ2-1; 12 bases are a match to TRBD2. Germline CDR1 reads SGDLS; CDR2 reads YYNGEE. V shed 3 bases, J shed 8 bases, and the junction held 12 bases outside the gene matches. The CDR3 is 17 amino acids. CDR3 DNA sequence: TGTGCCAGCAGCGCCCGGACTAGCGGGACTGTGGGTTATGAGCAGTTCTTC. This encodes CASSARTSGTVGYEQFF.

This clone was counted once. The chain carries TRBV27 and TRBJ2-7; TRBD1 matches 7 bases. The CDR3 extends over 15 amino acids. The germline CDR1 and CDR2 sequences are MNHEY and SMNVEV (reference sequence). V dropped 5 bases and J dropped 4; count of bases not matched to a gene: 11. CDR3 sequence reads: CASSPRTGQAYEQYF. CDR3 nucleotides: TGTGCCAGCAGTCCCAGGACAGGTCAGGCGTACGAGCAGTACTTC.

The CDR3 sequence is CASSFGTEEEKLFF. In DNA, the CDR3 is TGCGCCAGCAGCTTCGGGACAGAAGAAGAAAAACTGTTTTTT. The chain has TRBV5-1 and TRBJ1-4; 7 bases are shared with TRBD1. The CDR3 spans 14 residues. Trimming at V came to 2 bases and at J to 8 bases, leaving 6 bases not matched to a gene. Germline CDR1 reads SGHRS; CDR2 reads YFSETQ.

The sample holds a few counts of this clone. V usage is TRBV11-2 and J usage is TRBJ2-1, with D hard to call. This CDR3 contains 15 residues. CDR1 is SGHAT, CDR2 FQNNGV, per germline. Trimming removed 1 base at V and 0 bases at J, with 7 bases between. CDR3 DNA: TGTGCCAGCAGCTTAGCGCCTAGCTCCTACAATGAGCAGTTCTTC. It specifies CASSLAPSSYNEQFF. Based on the CDR3 plus reference TRBV11-2 and TRBJ2-1, the full variable domain is EAGVAQSPRYKIIEKRQSVAFWCNPISGHATLYWYQQILGQGPKLLIQFQNNGVVDDSQLPKDRFSAERLKGVDSTLKIQPAKLEDSAVYLCASSLAPSSYNEQFFGPGTRLTVL.

The gene calls are TRBV5-1 and TRBJ2-1; 7 positions match TRBD2. V was clipped by 2 bases and J by 7 bases; unmatched bases: 9. Germline-derived CDR1 and CDR2 are SGHRS and YFSETQ. The CDR3 totals 15 residues. The CDR3 DNA follows: TGCGCCAGCAGCTTTGTTACGGGAGCGGGGAATGAGCAGTTCTTC. Its protein is CASSFVTGAGNEQFF.

The J gene is TRBJ1-4, the V gene TRBV5-6; maybe TRBD1 (5 bases). CDR1 and CDR2 (germline): SGHDT, YYEEEE. This CDR3 spans 16 amino acids. Trimming shortened V by 0 bases and J by 3 bases, and 12 bases separated the two germline ends. CDR3 loop: CASSLDRPLANEKLFF. For the CDR3, the DNA is TGTGCCAGCAGCTTGGACAGGCCATTAGCTAATGAAAAACTGTTTTTT. Combining the CDR3 with reference TRBV5-6 and TRBJ1-4 gives the whole variable domain DAGVTQSPTHLIKTRGQQVTLRCSPKSGHDTVSWYQQALGQGPQFIFQYYEEEERQRGNFPDRFSGHQFPNYSSELNVNALLLGDSALYLCASSLDRPLANEKLFFGSGTQLSVL.

The gene calls are TRBV19 and TRBJ1-4, with unresolved D. In germline, CDR1 is LNHDA, CDR2 SQIVND (reference sequence). Trimming took 5 bases from V and 5 from J, leaving 9 bases between them. The CDR3 has 13 amino acids. CDR3 sequence: CASSSWANEKLFF. The DNA of the CDR3 is TGTGCCAGTAGTTCCTGGGCCAATGAAAAACTGTTTTTT.

The chain carries TRBV7-9 and TRBJ1-2; 8 positions match TRBD1. The CDR3 is made up of 13 amino acids. Germline CDR1 SEHNR, CDR2 FQNEAQ (reference sequence). V shed 5 bases and J 8 bases; nucleotides not matched to a gene: 7. CDR3 sequence: CASSLDRGYGYTF. The CDR3 DNA reads TGTGCCAGCAGCCTTGACAGGGGTTACGGCTACACCTTC.

The gene calls are TRBV27 and TRBJ2-7; TRBD2 agrees at 11 bases. The ends lost 5 bases at V and 0 bases at J; junction bases unmatched: 3. The germline gives CDR1 MNHEY, CDR2 SMNVEV (reference sequence). The CDR3 loop spans 15 amino acids. The DNA for the CDR3 is TGTGCCAGCAGTCCGGGACTAGCGGACTCCTACGAGCAGTACTTC. It yields the protein CASSPGLADSYEQYF.

This clone showed up just once. This rearrangement joins TRBV7-6 to TRBJ2-1, with 7 positions matching TRBD2. J was trimmed by 1 base and V by 2 bases; bases with no gene match: 8. The CDR3 covers 17 residues. Germline CDR1 is SGHVS and CDR2 is FNYEAQ. The CDR3 coding sequence is TGTGCCAGCAGCTTAATCCCCGCGGGAGAGTCCTACAATGAGCAGTTCTTC. Its translation: CASSLIPAGESYNEQFF. The full variable domain, in which reference TRBV7-6 and TRBJ2-1 provide the parts outside the CDR3, is GAGVSQSPRYKVTKRGQDVALRCDPISGHVSLYWYRQALGQGPEFLTYFNYEAQQDKSGLPNDRFSAERPEGSISTLTIQRTEQRDSAMYRCASSLIPAGESYNEQFFGPGTRLTVL.

This sequence joins TRBV5-4 and TRBJ1-4; possible D gene TRBD1, 6 bases. Germline CDR1 reads SGHNT; CDR2 reads YYREEE (reference sequence). The CDR3 has 15 amino acids. V lost 4 bases and J 6 bases, leaving 16 bases between the germline ends. In nucleotides, the CDR3 is TGTGCCAGCAGCCTTAGACAGGAACCGGATGAAAAACTGTTTTTT. The encoded protein is CASSLRQEPDEKLFF.

V and J are TRBV29-1 and TRBJ2-7; no clear D. Deletions cut 1 base from V and 4 bases from J, with 5 bases between. This CDR3 contains 11 residues. Per the germline V gene, CDR1 is SQVTM and CDR2 is ANQGSEA. Here the CDR3 reads CSVEGGYEQYF. DNA for the CDR3: TGCAGCGTTGAAGGAGGTTACGAGCAGTACTTC.

This chain uses TRBV2 with TRBJ2-2; D call uncertain. The length of the CDR3 is 13 residues. From germline, CDR1 is SNHLY and CDR2 FYNNEI. With 7 bases removed from V and 5 bases from J, the gap between germline ends came to 11 bases. The DNA for the CDR3 is TGTGCCAGCAAAGTGGTTCAGACCGGGGAGCTGTTTTTT. This codes for CASKVVQTGELFF.

This chain uses TRBV9 with TRBJ2-5, with 8 bases matching TRBD1. The V gene end was trimmed by 4 bases and the J gene end by 7 bases; junction bases not matched to a gene: 6. CDR3 length: 13 amino acids. CDR1 is SGDLS, CDR2 YYNGEE, per germline. CDR3 amino acids: CASSTRTGLTQYF. The DNA for the CDR3 is TGTGCCAGCAGCACACGGACAGGGTTGACCCAGTACTTC. The variable domain in full, completed from reference TRBV9 and TRBJ2-5, reads DSGVTQTPKHLITATGQRVTLRCSPRSGDLSVYWYQQSLDQGLQFLIQYYNGEERAKGNILERFSAQQFPDLHSELNLSSLELGDSALYFCASSTRTGLTQYFGPGTRLLVL.

This clone was seen a single time. This chain uses TRBV2 with TRBJ2-3, with D possibly TRBD2 on 6 matching bases. V lost 6 bases to trimming and J lost 1 base, with 14 bases between them. The CDR3 is 15 residues long. CDR1 and CDR2 (germline): SNHLY, FYNNEI. CDR3 in amino acids: CASSSGGIGTDTQYF. CDR3 DNA sequence: TGTGCCAGCAGCTCTGGCGGGATTGGCACAGATACGCAGTATTTT.

The V gene is TRBV5-1, the J gene TRBJ1-4; D ambiguous. This CDR3 is built from 14 residues. Per the germline V gene, CDR1 is SGHRS and CDR2 is YFSETQ. The ends were cut back, 2 bases at V and 3 bases at J, with 8 bases in the middle. The DNA for the CDR3 is TGCGCCAGCAGCTTAGCGATCTCTAATGAAAAACTGTTTTTT. As protein: CASSLAISNEKLFF.

CDR3 sequence reads: CASSDWTSGTDTQYF. CDR3 sequence (DNA): TGCGCCAGCAGCGACTGGACTAGTGGCACAGATACGCAGTATTTT. The V call is TRBV4-1, the J call TRBJ2-3; 7 nucleotides match TRBD2. Germline CDR1 and CDR2: MGHRA and YSYEKL. CDR3 length equals 15 residues. V lost 5 bases to trimming and J lost 1 base; unmatched junction nucleotides: 6.

The chain uses TRBV2 and TRBJ1-1; 10 bases map to TRBD1. The CDR3 spans 14 residues. V gave up 4 bases and J gave up 1 base; unmatched junction bases: 0. Germline loops: CDR1 SNHLY, CDR2 FYNNEI. This CDR3 is CASSGDRGNTEAFF. The CDR3 DNA follows: TGTGCCAGCAGTGGGGACAGGGGGAACACTGAAGCTTTCTTT.

The chain couples TRBV9 to TRBJ1-1; D gene uncertain. V lost 3 bases and J lost 2, with 17 bases in between. This CDR3 has 16 residues. From germline, CDR1 is SGDLS and CDR2 YYNGEE. The CDR3 loop reads CASSATLTGENTEAFF. CDR3 DNA sequence: TGTGCCAGCAGCGCGACGCTAACTGGAGAAAACACTGAAGCTTTCTTT.

The CDR3: CASGKPGGFATNEKLFF. DNA of the CDR3: TGTGCCAGCGGAAAGCCAGGGGGATTCGCAACTAATGAAAAACTGTTTTTT. The chain recombines TRBV7-2 with TRBJ1-4, with 7 bases aligning to TRBD1. The CDR3 has 17 residues. After removal of 8 bases from V and 0 bases from J, the junction contained 12 bases not matched to a gene. CDR1 and CDR2 from the germline V gene are SGHTA and FQGNSA.

This sequence joins TRBV14 and TRBJ2-1; maybe TRBD2 (5 bases). Looked up from germline, CDR1 is SGHDN and CDR2 is FVKESK. With 4 bases removed from V and 8 bases from J, the gap between germline ends came to 21 bases. The CDR3 is made up of 16 amino acids. The CDR3 reads CASSPSPVPLGDEQFF. For the CDR3, the DNA is TGTGCCAGCAGCCCTAGCCCGGTTCCCTTGGGCGATGAGCAGTTCTTC.

CDR3 sequence reads: CSVAVGLAGGRVFF. As DNA, the CDR3 is TGCAGCGTTGCTGTGGGACTAGCGGGAGGGAGGGTGTTTTTT. V and J are TRBV29-1 and TRBJ2-2, with 16 bases identical to TRBD2. Germline trimming cut 4 bases from V and 15 bases from J; bases unmatched to any gene: 8. CDR1 SQVTM and CDR2 ANQGSEA come from the germline V gene. There are 14 residues in the CDR3.